Listed here are 32 T cell receptor beta chains from one sample, sequenced in a study of blood T cells in healthy people across ages. Combining a sample-barcoded 5' primer with a J-beta primer mix, a second PCR ran for about 7 to 11 cycles. TCRdb analysed the 5' RACE reads with MiXCR anew, one entry per CDR3 protein. The sample includes about 730,000 distinct CDR3 sequences, 35% to 45% of them seen just once. The sample taken for sequencing was blood. The receptors originated from a woman aged 55-75 years in good health.

The table lists this clonotype with many counts. This chain links TRBV6-2 or TRBV6-3 with TRBJ2-5; a weak D match, TRBD1 (5 bases). Trimming cost V 4 bases and J 5 bases, with 11 bases left between them. Germline CDR1 MNHEY, CDR2 SVGEGT. The CDR3 length is 13 residues. CDR3 sequence: CASSLWAGETQYF. The CDR3 bases are TGTGCCAGCAGTTTGTGGGCAGGGGAGACCCAGTACTTC.

The table lists this clonotype with a few counts. V gene TRBV29-1 combines with J gene TRBJ1-5; D possibly corresponds to TRBD1 (5 bases). V was shortened by 6 bases and J by 5 bases, with 23 bases between the two germline ends. Germline CDR1 and CDR2: SQVTM and ANQGSEA. The length of the CDR3 is 16 residues. For the CDR3, the DNA is TGCAGCGTGACCACTCCGGGACCCCAGGGCGATCAGCCCCAGCATTTT. Protein sequence: CSVTTPGPQGDQPQHF.

This clonotype was detected only a few times. The gene calls are TRBV16 and TRBJ1-2; 10 bases line up with TRBD1. Trimming took 4 bases from V and 4 from J; bases not matched to a gene: 6. This CDR3 is built from 15 residues. Germline V lookup: CDR1 KGHSY, CDR2 FQNENV. CDR3 residues: CASSLSGTGVYGYTF. CDR3 sequence (DNA): TGTGCCAGCAGCCTCTCCGGGACAGGGGTCTATGGCTACACCTTC.

This sequence joins TRBV27 and TRBJ2-2; 7 bases agree with TRBD1. The CDR3 length is 17 residues. The junction had 13 bases not matched to a gene; V was cut back by 3 bases and J by 6 bases. Per the germline V gene, CDR1 is MNHEY and CDR2 is SMNVEV (reference sequence). DNA of the CDR3: TGTGCCAGCAGTTTGCCGGCCAGGGGGAAAGGCGCCGGGGAGCTGTTTTTT. This gives the protein CASSLPARGKGAGELFF.

The V gene is TRBV27, the J gene TRBJ1-4; a weak D match, TRBD1 (5 bases). Between the trimmed V and J ends, which lost 5 bases and 7 bases, there was a span of 11 bases. This CDR3 is built from 13 residues. Per the germline V gene, CDR1 is MNHEY and CDR2 is SMNVEV (reference sequence). The CDR3: CASSVQGVEKLFF. The CDR3 region has the DNA TGTGCCAGCAGTGTCCAGGGAGTTGAAAAACTGTTTTTT.

This clonotype was seen a few times. The CDR3 spells CASSESTRQGRYEQYF. The CDR3, as DNA: TGCGCCAGCAGTGAGTCGACCCGACAGGGGCGGTACGAGCAGTACTTC. This sequence joins TRBV10-2 and TRBJ2-7, with 8 positions matching TRBD1. The CDR3 is 16 amino acids. CDR1 and CDR2 from the germline V gene are WSHSY and SAAADI. V dropped 0 bases and J dropped 4; count of bases not matched to a gene: 8.

The chain links TRBV12-3 or TRBV12-4 to TRBJ1-5; D unclear. The CDR3 spans 14 residues. V was trimmed by 5 bases and J by 2 bases, leaving 10 bases between them. This CDR3 reads CASSDDGRNQPQHF. The CDR3 nucleotides are TGTGCCAGCAGTGATGACGGACGCAATCAGCCCCAGCATTTT.

Regarding this clonotype: This may come from a read error, since a much larger clone is one base off. The chain combines TRBV29-1 with TRBJ2-3; TRBD2 matches 8 bases. The CDR3 is 16 residues long. The V gene's germline CDR1 is SQVTM and CDR2 ANQGSEA. The CDR3 loop is CSLGGYSGASTETQYF. The CDR3 nucleotides are TGCAGCTTAGGAGGATATAGCGGGGCTAGCACAGAGACGCAGTATTTT.

This clonotype turned up a few times. This rearrangement joins TRBV14 to TRBJ2-7, with D tentatively TRBD2 (5 bases). V lost 2 bases to trimming and J lost 0 bases, with 17 bases between them. The germline gives CDR1 SGHDN, CDR2 FVKESK. CDR3 size: 17 residues. CDR3 in amino acids: CASSQSGWNPSSYEQYF. The DNA of the CDR3 is TGTGCCAGCAGCCAATCGGGATGGAATCCGAGCTCCTACGAGCAGTACTTC.

CDR3 in amino acids: CASSRTLTGEPYEQYF. The CDR3 DNA is TGTGCCAGCTCACGTACGTTAACAGGGGAACCCTACGAGCAGTACTTC. V gene TRBV18 combines with J gene TRBJ2-7; 7 bases align to TRBD1. The germline V gene encodes CDR1 KGHSH and CDR2 LQKENI. The J segment lost 2 bases and the V segment lost 4 bases, leaving 11 bases of the junction unmatched. CDR3 length equals 16 residues.

This clonotype was recorded once. A read error is possible here, since a much larger clone lies one base away. This rearrangement joins TRBV20-1 to TRBJ2-1; 11 bases line up with TRBD2. The CDR3 runs 13 residues. Germline lookup yields CDR1 DFQATT and CDR2 SNEGSKA (reference sequence). DNA for the CDR3: TGCGGTGTTCCGACTAGCGGGATACATGAGCAGTTCTTC. Residues: CGVPTSGIHEQFF.

There are many counts of this clonotype. J is TRBJ1-1 and V is TRBV5-1; a weak D match, TRBD1 (6 bases). The CDR3 spans 14 residues. In germline, CDR1 is SGHRS, CDR2 YFSETQ. V gave up 6 bases and J gave up 4 bases, with 16 bases separating them. CDR3 nucleotides: TGCGCCAGCACCTCAGGACAGTTTGGCACTGAAGCTTTCTTT. This sequence encodes CASTSGQFGTEAFF.

This clonotype was seen ten or more times. The rearrangement uses TRBV11-1 and TRBJ2-1; 7 positions agree with TRBD2. The germline V gene has CDR1 SGHAT and CDR2 FQDESV (reference sequence). With 3 bases clipped from V and 10 bases from J, the junction kept 3 bases outside the gene matches. CDR3 length: 12 amino acids. The CDR3 nucleotides are TGTGCCAGCAGCTTGTCCGGGAGGGAGCAGTTCTTC. It yields the protein CASSLSGREQFF.

J is TRBJ1-1 and V is TRBV20-1, with TRBD1 matching over 7 bases. CDR1 and CDR2 (germline): DFQATT, SNEGSKA (reference sequence). The CDR3 is made up of 14 amino acids. V was clipped by 3 bases and J by 3 bases; unmatched bases: 7. The CDR3 nucleotides read TGCAGTGCTAGTGACAGGGACATGGACACTGAAGCTTTCTTT. It encodes CSASDRDMDTEAFF.

The V gene is TRBV9, the J gene TRBJ2-7; perhaps TRBD1 as D (5 bases). With 7 bases removed from V and 0 bases from J, the gap between germline ends came to 17 bases. This CDR3 contains 15 residues. CDR1 is SGDLS, CDR2 YYNGEE, per germline. As DNA, the CDR3 is TGTGCCAGCGGCCTAGGGGCGGAAAACTCCTACGAGCAGTACTTC. Encoded protein: CASGLGAENSYEQYF.

The chain carries TRBV7-2 and TRBJ1-6, with TRBD1 as a possible D gene (5 bases). This CDR3 spans 16 amino acids. V lost 5 bases, J lost 7 bases, and 18 bases lay in between. Germline-derived CDR1 and CDR2 are SGHTA and FQGNSA. The CDR3 protein is CASSLLGGGGNSPLHF. The CDR3 region has the DNA TGTGCCAGCAGCCTCCTCGGGGGTGGTGGGAATTCACCCCTCCACTTT. Full variable domain (rest looked up from reference TRBV7-2 and TRBJ1-6): GAGVSQSPSNKVTEKGKDVELRCDPISGHTALYWYRQSLGQGLEFLIYFQGNSAPDKSGLPSDRFSAERTGGSVSTLTIQRTQQEDSAVYLCASSLLGGGGNSPLHFGNGTRLTVT.

This chain joins TRBV14 and TRBJ2-1; 11 nucleotides align to TRBD1. The J segment lost 4 bases and the V segment lost 5 bases, leaving 7 bases of the junction unmatched. Per germline, CDR1 SGHDN and CDR2 FVKESK. The CDR3 sequence is 16 residues long. Here the CDR3 DNA reads TGTGCCAGCAGCAGCCGGGACAGGGGGTTTTACAATGAGCAGTTCTTC. Translation gives CASSSRDRGFYNEQFF.

This clonotype has more than one count but fewer than ten. This sequence joins TRBV20-1 and TRBJ2-5; either TRBD1 or TRBD2 may fit D (6 bases each). The CDR3 is 16 residues long. From germline, CDR1 is DFQATT and CDR2 SNEGSKA (reference sequence). V shed 3 bases and J shed 5 bases, with 22 bases lying between them. The CDR3 DNA reads TGCAGTGCTAGGGCTAGGGTAGAGGGGGGTCAGGAGACCCAGTACTTC. It is translated as CSARARVEGGQETQYF.

The chain carries TRBV10-2 and TRBJ2-3; 7 bases line up with TRBD1. The junction had 10 bases not matched to a gene; V was cut back by 3 bases and J by 7 bases. CDR1 WSHSY and CDR2 SAAADI come from the germline V gene. CDR3 size: 15 residues. The CDR3 region has the DNA TGCGCCAGCAGTGATAGGGCTTCAGGGGGAAATACGCAGTATTTT. This translates into CASSDRASGGNTQYF.

This clonotype was recorded a few times. The chain joins TRBV29-1 to TRBJ2-5; maybe TRBD2 (6 bases). Trimming removed 3 bases at V and 5 bases at J, with 13 bases between. This CDR3 has 13 amino acids. Germline V gene sequence: CDR1 SQVTM, CDR2 ANQGSEA. The CDR3 DNA sequence: TGCAGCGTTGATCGGGGGATCGGGGAGACCCAGTACTTC. This codes for CSVDRGIGETQYF.

The chain recombines TRBV11-2 with TRBJ2-7; D might be TRBD2 (5 bases). The germline V gene has CDR1 SGHAT and CDR2 FQNNGV. Deletions cut 5 bases from V and 6 bases from J, with 8 bases between. The length of the CDR3 is 11 residues. The CDR3 DNA sequence: TGTGCCAGCAGCATAACTAGCGAGCAGTACTTC. This sequence encodes CASSITSEQYF. Based on the CDR3 plus reference TRBV11-2 and TRBJ2-7, the full variable domain is EAGVAQSPRYKIIEKRQSVAFWCNPISGHATLYWYQQILGQGPKLLIQFQNNGVVDDSQLPKDRFSAERLKGVDSTLKIQPAKLEDSAVYLCASSITSEQYFGPGTRLTVT.

This clonotype was detected only a few times. The chain links TRBV20-1 to TRBJ2-7, with TRBD2 matching over 9 bases. The CDR3 totals 17 residues. V was clipped by 5 bases and J by 3 bases; unmatched bases: 17. The germline CDR1 and CDR2 sequences are DFQATT and SNEGSKA (reference sequence). CDR3 sequence reads: CSAPLLPSGAPGYEQYF. In nucleotides, the CDR3 is TGCAGTGCTCCCTTACTTCCTAGCGGGGCTCCGGGCTACGAGCAGTACTTC.

Remarks on this clonotype: A much larger clone lies one base from this, so it may be a read error. V usage is TRBV5-1 and J usage is TRBJ1-2; no firm D call. Germline CDR1 SGHRS, CDR2 YFSETQ. The CDR3 loop spans 14 amino acids. CDR3 protein: CAGSFGTESYGYTF. The CDR3 bases are TGCGCCGGCAGCTTCGGCACGGAAAGCTATGGCTACACCTTC. The variable domain in full, completed from reference TRBV5-1 and TRBJ1-2, reads KAGVTQTPRYLIKTRGQQVTLSCSPISGHRSVSWYQQTPGQGLQFLFEYFSETQRNKGNFPGRFSGRQFSNSRSEMNVSTLELGDSALYLCAGSFGTESYGYTFGSGTRLTVV.

This chain links TRBV27 with TRBJ2-3; D might be TRBD1 (5 bases). The germline V gene has CDR1 MNHEY and CDR2 SMNVEV (reference sequence). Trimming pared 6 bases from V and 0 bases from J, leaving 13 bases between. CDR3 length equals 15 residues. CDR3 nucleotide sequence: TGTGCCAGCAGGACATCCCCAGGGAGCACAGATACGCAGTATTTT. Protein sequence: CASRTSPGSTDTQYF.

This clonotype was counted only a few times. As DNA, the CDR3 is TGTGCCAGCAGTTACTCGACGATTGTAGGAGGGATCACAGATACGCAGTATTTT. Its protein product is CASSYSTIVGGITDTQYF. The chain couples TRBV6-2 or TRBV6-3 to TRBJ2-3; possibly TRBD2 for D (6 bases). Trimming took off 0 bases at V and 2 bases at J, with 18 bases between the two ends. Germline CDR1 MNHEY, CDR2 SVGEGT. The length of the CDR3 is 18 residues.

This clonotype was seen a handful of times. CDR3 DNA: TGTGCCAGCAGTGCAGGGGAGTTGGATCAGCCCCAGCATTTT. Its translation is CASSAGELDQPQHF. The chain uses TRBV2 and TRBJ1-5; weak D call: TRBD1 (6 bases). CDR1 and CDR2 from the germline V gene are SNHLY and FYNNEI. With 4 bases removed from V and 5 bases from J, the gap between germline ends came to 12 bases. The CDR3 is 14 residues long.

The chain combines TRBV6-5 with TRBJ2-1; 10 bases agree with TRBD2. CDR3 length: 15 residues. Per the germline V gene, CDR1 is MNHEY and CDR2 is SVGAGI. Germline trimming cut 7 bases from V and 8 bases from J; bases unmatched to any gene: 11. This CDR3 is CASNPRASGSDEQFF. The DNA of the CDR3 is TGTGCCAGCAATCCTCGGGCTAGCGGGAGCGATGAGCAGTTCTTC.

The rearrangement links TRBV12-5 to TRBJ1-2; the match to TRBD1 covers 7 bases. J gave up 6 bases and V 1 base, and 5 bases lay outside the gene matches. The germline CDR1 and CDR2 sequences are LGHNT and FRNRAP. This CDR3 spans 14 amino acids. CDR3 in amino acids: CASGLAPGQDGYTF. CDR3 nucleotide sequence: TGTGCTAGTGGTTTGGCCCCTGGACAGGATGGCTACACCTTC.

This clonotype was detected once. V gene TRBV15 combines with J gene TRBJ2-1; 10 positions agree with TRBD1. CDR3 length: 14 amino acids. Germline values: CDR1 LNHNV, CDR2 YYDKDF (reference sequence). V lost 5 bases, J lost 10 bases, and 8 bases stayed unmatched. CDR3 in amino acids: CATSPRQGAKEQFF. For the CDR3, the DNA is TGTGCCACCAGCCCGCGACAGGGGGCTAAGGAGCAGTTCTTC.

The chain uses TRBV3-1 and TRBJ2-5; 11 bases match TRBD2. The germline gives CDR1 LGHDT, CDR2 YNNKEL (reference sequence). The CDR3 consists of 13 residues. The V and J ends lost 6 bases and 7 bases, in that order; junction bases with no gene match: 4. The CDR3: CASRPSGGSTQYF. CDR3 DNA: TGTGCCAGCAGACCTAGCGGGGGGTCGACCCAGTACTTC.

A note on this clonotype: A much larger clone lies one base from this, so it may be a read error. J is TRBJ2-1 and V is TRBV5-1; 10 nucleotides align to TRBD1. V shed 3 bases, J shed 6 bases, and the junction held 3 bases outside the gene matches. The CDR3 runs 14 residues. The germline gives CDR1 SGHRS, CDR2 YFSETQ. DNA of the CDR3: TGCGCCAGCAGCTCGGGACAGGGGCTCAATGAGCAGTTCTTC. Amino acids: CASSSGQGLNEQFF.

The chain joins TRBV27 to TRBJ2-1, with TRBD2 matching 10 bases. This CDR3 is 17 amino acids long. CDR1 MNHEY and CDR2 SMNVEV come from the germline V gene (reference sequence). Trimming took 4 bases from V and 3 from J; bases not matched to a gene: 9. The CDR3, as DNA: TGTGCCAGCAGTTCGAATCTACTAGCGGGGATCTACAATGAGCAGTTCTTC. Translating it yields CASSSNLLAGIYNEQFF.